This T cell receptor (beta chain) came from a study of T cell responses to AZD1222 COVID-19 vaccine. Findings of the study overall: Females made up more of the donors, who were largely white British, and clonal diversity may have come out too low. As reported, nearly half of all spike-specific TCRs target variant regions that are unmutated.

Sequenced by immunoSEQ multiplex PCR; TCRdb stores in-frame clones only, minus some. The sample includes some 150,000 clones, more than 90% of them seen just once. This clone has a handful of counts. Its antigen is currently unknown. Both about-4-week and about-12-week second-dose recipients were combined. The receptor was derived from an adult who received the AZD1222 COVID-19 vaccine. Specimen: peripheral blood, collected 28 days after the second AZD1222 dose.

This CDR3 reads CASSIVGTGAHEQYF. In DNA form, the CDR3 reads TGTGCCAGTAGTATAGTGGGGACAGGGGCCCACGAGCAGTACTTC. This sequence joins TRBV19 and TRBJ2-7, with 10 bases aligning to TRBD1. The CDR3 runs 15 residues. V dropped 1 base and J dropped 5; count of bases not matched to a gene: 5. Per the germline V gene, CDR1 is LNHDA and CDR2 is SQIVND (reference sequence).